This T cell receptor beta chain is from a study of identical twins. Study findings and constraints: With abundant cord blood beta clonotypes, insertions were fewer; memory repertoires showed no such pattern.

There are a few counts of this clonotype. As yet, its antigen is unknown. The CDR3 totals 14 residues. CDR1 is SEHNR and CDR2 is FQNEAQ in the germline V gene (reference sequence). Between the trimmed V and J ends, which lost 3 bases and 6 bases, there was a span of 14 bases. A template switching step contributed a universal primer site, while unique molecular identifiers were present in the cDNA. MiXCR was run by TCRdb on the 5' RACE reads, yielding one entry per CDR3 protein. The table includes 1.5 million or so distinct CDR3 sequences, roughly a third detected once. Sequenced: cord blood. The origin of this receptor is a newborn girl in good health. The chain recombines TRBV7-9 with TRBJ1-2; the D is unclear. The CDR3 DNA is TGTGCCAGCAGCTTTCTCACTTCTAGGGATGGCTACACCTTC. It encodes CASSFLTSRDGYTF.